This passage covers 16 T cell receptor beta chains from one sample sequenced in a study of T-cell memory formation after mild COVID-19. TCRdb fed the 5' RACE reads into MiXCR, producing one record per CDR3 protein. The sample carries about 540,000 distinct CDR3 sequences, roughly 20% recorded once. What was sequenced was PBMCs or a T cell subset sorted from them (not recorded which). The origin of the receptors is an adult woman who had mild COVID-19 (a few samples of this study predate the infection). Cell type and time point are not known.

This clonotype occurred a few times. The genes are TRBV25-1 and TRBJ2-4; 8 positions match TRBD1. CDR1 is MGHDK and CDR2 is SYGVNS in the germline V gene. The CDR3 sequence is 15 residues long. V lost 5 bases, J lost 5 bases, and 8 bases stayed unmatched. CDR3 coding DNA: TGTGCCAGCAGTCTGAGGGGGACAGGAGAAAACATTCAGTACTTC. Encoded protein: CASSLRGTGENIQYF.

The chain uses TRBV6-5 and TRBJ2-1, with a possible D match to TRBD2 (6 bases). Germline values: CDR1 MNHEY, CDR2 SVGAGI. CDR3 size: 13 residues. V shed 6 bases and J shed 8 bases, with 14 bases lying between them. The CDR3 sequence is CASSPWRGDEQFF. CDR3 in DNA: TGTGCCAGCAGCCCCTGGAGGGGCGATGAGCAGTTCTTC.

This clonotype was seen a few times. The chain has TRBV6-4 and TRBJ1-6, with D unclear. The germline gives CDR1 MRHNA, CDR2 SNTAGT. The CDR3 covers 16 residues. V was clipped by 0 bases and J by 5 bases, with 11 bases between them. CDR3 loop: CASSDSSRGDNSPLHF. The CDR3 region has the DNA TGTGCCAGCAGTGACTCTTCGAGAGGAGATAATTCACCCCTCCACTTT.

The chain carries TRBV9 and TRBJ2-5; TRBD2 aligns across 12 bases. Trimming took 4 bases from V and 7 from J; bases not matched to a gene: 8. The CDR3 extends over 15 amino acids. Germline values: CDR1 SGDLS, CDR2 YYNGEE. CDR3 in amino acids: CASSSSGRAGGTQYF. CDR3 bases: TGTGCCAGCAGCTCTAGCGGGAGGGCCGGAGGGACCCAGTACTTC. Together with reference TRBV9 and TRBJ2-5, the CDR3 gives the full variable domain: DSGVTQTPKHLITATGQRVTLRCSPRSGDLSVYWYQQSLDQGLQFLIQYYNGEERAKGNILERFSAQQFPDLHSELNLSSLELGDSALYFCASSSSGRAGGTQYFGPGTRLLVL.

V gene TRBV5-1 combines with J gene TRBJ2-7; weak D call: TRBD2 (5 bases). V was cut by 4 bases and J by 2 bases, with 13 bases left in between. The CDR3 loop spans 14 amino acids. Germline V gives CDR1 SGHRS, CDR2 YFSETQ. The CDR3 nucleotides read TGCGCCAGCAGCCCCGGGCCCGGGACCTACGAGCAGTACTTC. Translation gives CASSPGPGTYEQYF. The full variable domain, in which reference TRBV5-1 and TRBJ2-7 provide the parts outside the CDR3, is KAGVTQTPRYLIKTRGQQVTLSCSPISGHRSVSWYQQTPGQGLQFLFEYFSETQRNKGNFPGRFSGRQFSNSRSEMNVSTLELGDSALYLCASSPGPGTYEQYFGPGTRLTVT.

In this sample, this clonotype turned up a few times. The chain uses TRBV4-1 and TRBJ2-5; 8 bases match TRBD2. The CDR3 has 15 residues. Germline V gives CDR1 MGHRA, CDR2 YSYEKL. Trimming removed 1 base from V and 2 bases from J; junction bases left unmatched: 3. CDR3 nucleotide sequence: TGCGCCAGCAGCCAAGTTGGCGGGGGGCAAGAGACCCAGTACTTC. Its translation: CASSQVGGGQETQYF.

This clonotype was found a few times. The chain has TRBV24-1 and TRBJ2-3; TRBD2 matches 11 bases. The CDR3 is 12 residues long. CDR1 KGHDR and CDR2 SFDVKD come from the germline V gene. V lost 11 bases to trimming and J lost 6 bases; unmatched junction nucleotides: 3. CDR3 in amino acids: CAIAGGQDTQYF. The CDR3, as DNA: TGTGCCATAGCGGGAGGGCAGGATACGCAGTATTTT.

This clonotype came up a few times. This chain joins TRBV7-8 and TRBJ1-4; 7 nucleotides align to TRBD1. V trimming: 5 bases; J trimming: 4 bases; junction bases outside the gene matches: 4. Per germline, CDR1 SGHVS and CDR2 FQNEAQ. There are 14 residues in the CDR3. CDR3 DNA sequence: TGTGCCAGCAGCCCCGGGACAGTTAATGAAAAACTGTTTTTT. Translated: CASSPGTVNEKLFF.

This clonotype was counted between two and nine times. This chain joins TRBV6-1 and TRBJ2-1, with TRBD2 identical over 8 bases. Germline values: CDR1 MNHNS, CDR2 SASEGT. This CDR3 region has 14 residues. Trimming at V came to 10 bases and at J to 7 bases, leaving 12 bases not matched to a gene. In DNA form, the CDR3 reads TGTGCCACACTCGGGACTAGAGGGGGTAATGAGCAGTTCTTC. Translated: CATLGTRGGNEQFF.

The chain couples TRBV6-5 to TRBJ2-3, with 12 bases matching TRBD2. The CDR3 runs to 19 residues. After removal of 0 bases from V and 6 bases from J, the junction contained 13 bases not matched to a gene. Germline lookup yields CDR1 MNHEY and CDR2 SVGAGI. The chain's CDR3 is CASSYSDILAGGRWDTQYF. For the CDR3, the DNA is TGTGCCAGCAGTTACTCGGATATACTAGCGGGGGGCCGGTGGGATACGCAGTATTTT.

This clonotype was counted a few times. The chain carries TRBV10-3 and TRBJ2-7; 8 bases are shared with TRBD2. V dropped 5 bases and J dropped 3; count of bases not matched to a gene: 9. The CDR3 totals 15 residues. Germline-derived CDR1 and CDR2 are ENHRY and SYGVKD. CDR3: CAISTGGTSGYEQYF. DNA of the CDR3: TGTGCCATCAGTACCGGGGGGACTAGTGGCTACGAGCAGTACTTC.

CDR3 sequence: CASSMWGTSGEQFF. CDR3 DNA: TGTGCCAGCAGCATGTGGGGGACTAGTGGTGAGCAGTTCTTC. This chain joins TRBV11-2 and TRBJ2-1; 8 bases align to TRBD2. This CDR3 has 14 amino acids. The J segment lost 9 bases and the V segment lost 5 bases, leaving 9 bases of the junction unmatched. Germline assignment: CDR1 SGHAT and CDR2 FQNNGV.

This clonotype was observed a handful of times. The chain combines TRBV5-1 with TRBJ1-3; D is undetermined. The CDR3 contains 16 residues. V lost 0 bases, J lost 0 bases, and 10 bases lay in between. Germline CDR1 is SGHRS and CDR2 is YFSETQ. CDR3 protein: CASSLAPIGSGNTIYF. The CDR3 region has the DNA TGCGCCAGCAGCTTGGCCCCGATTGGCTCTGGAAACACCATATATTTT.

The V and J genes are TRBV4-2 and TRBJ2-7, with TRBD2 as a possible D gene (6 bases). There are 18 residues in the CDR3. The germline gives CDR1 LGHNA, CDR2 YNFKEQ. The ends were cut back, 0 bases at V and 3 bases at J, with 21 bases in the middle. DNA of the CDR3: TGTGCCAGCAGCCAAGAAGCGGGCCTATCGGTAGATTTCTACGAGCAGTACTTC. It specifies CASSQEAGLSVDFYEQYF.

The chain links TRBV5-5 to TRBJ2-7, with D hard to call. CDR3 length: 13 residues. From germline, CDR1 is SGHKS and CDR2 YYEKEE (reference sequence). V was clipped by 2 bases and J by 6 bases, with 12 bases between them. The DNA of the CDR3 is TGTGCCAGCAGCTTCCGCCCCCCCGGCGAGCAGTACTTC. Its translation: CASSFRPPGEQYF.

This clonotype was observed a handful of times. The chain recombines TRBV7-2 with TRBJ2-3; D ambiguous. The CDR3 extends over 14 amino acids. V lost 4 bases and J lost 6, with 14 bases in between. Per germline, CDR1 SGHTA and CDR2 FQGNSA. CDR3 sequence reads: CASSSPPLGDTQYF. In nucleotides, the CDR3 is TGTGCCAGCAGCTCCCCCCCGCTGGGCGATACGCAGTATTTT.